The 5 T cell receptor beta chains presented below share a single source sample, sequenced in a study of blood T cell repertoires in COVID-19. Only in-frame clones appear in the TCRdb table, and some are missing; sequencing was by immunoSEQ multiplex PCR. Of some 260,000 clones listed, under 90% are singletons. The sequenced sample consisted of PBMCs or T cells enriched from blood (not recorded which). The receptors were sampled from a man aged 25-45 years with acute COVID-19.

The chain is built from TRBV5-8 and TRBJ2-1, with 10 bases identical to TRBD1. From germline, CDR1 is SGHTS and CDR2 YDEGEE. Losses at the gene ends were 1 base for V and 6 bases for J; bases not matched to a gene: 7. This CDR3 contains 16 residues. CDR3 in amino acids: CASSLSWDRGFNEQFF. In nucleotides, the CDR3 is TGTGCCAGCAGCTTGAGCTGGGACAGGGGTTTCAATGAGCAGTTCTTC.

V usage is TRBV5-1 and J usage is TRBJ1-6, with unresolved D. In germline, CDR1 is SGHRS, CDR2 YFSETQ. The CDR3 contains 15 residues. V lost 0 bases, J lost 7 bases, and 11 bases lay in between. The CDR3 DNA follows: TGCGCCAGCAGCTTGGACCCGGGTGGGAATTCACCCCTCCACTTT. As protein: CASSLDPGGNSPLHF.

This clone appeared once. Written as DNA, the CDR3 is TGTGCCTGGTGTCCGGGTCTCTCCCATGAAAAACTGTTTTTT. Encoded protein: CAWCPGLSHEKLFF. The V call is TRBV30, the J call TRBJ1-4; no reliable D call. Trimming left V 5 bases short and J 6 bases short, with 16 bases between. The CDR3 totals 14 residues. CDR1 is GTSNPN and CDR2 is SVGIG in the germline V gene (reference sequence).

This clone has just a few counts. The J gene is TRBJ2-7, the V gene TRBV7-2; TRBD2 matches 11 bases. This CDR3 comprises 16 residues. Germline V gene data show CDR1 as SGHTA and CDR2 as FQGNSA. Germline trimming cut 5 bases from V and 4 bases from J; bases unmatched to any gene: 10. CDR3 in DNA: TGTGCCAGCAGCCCTCTAGCGGGAGGAGCGCCGTACGAGCAGTACGTC. Its protein is CASSPLAGGAPYEQYV.

The chain joins TRBV24-1 to TRBJ2-1, with D possibly matching TRBD1 (6 bases). Germline V CDR1 and CDR2: KGHDR, SFDVKD. Trimming left V 7 bases short and J 4 bases short, with 10 bases between. The CDR3 is made up of 13 amino acids. The CDR3 protein is CATRGDKYNEQFF. The DNA for the CDR3 is TGTGCCACCAGAGGGGACAAATACAATGAGCAGTTCTTC.